The 13 T cell receptor beta chains in this list originate from one sample, sequenced in a study of OX40 agonist ivuxolimab in advanced cancers. Profiling relied on immunoSEQ multiplex PCR, and the TCRdb table lists in-frame clones only, not all of them. This sample has over 65,000 clones; less than 95% occur once, and the top ten carry about 1.8%. This sample comprised CD4+ or CD8+ T cells sorted from blood, obtained in a trial of the OX40 agonist ivuxolimab. Receptor source: an adult with an advanced solid tumor such as melanoma, head and neck, liver or kidney cancer.

V is TRBV7-2 and J is TRBJ2-5, with 8 bases lining up with TRBD1. With V trimmed by 6 bases and J by 4 bases, 7 bases remained unmatched. The germline V gene has CDR1 SGHTA and CDR2 FQGNSA. The CDR3 is 14 amino acids. CDR3 sequence: CASSSQGAGETQYF. The CDR3 DNA sequence: TGTGCCAGCAGTTCCCAGGGGGCCGGAGAGACCCAGTACTTC.

This rearrangement joins TRBV10-2 to TRBJ2-1; 10 bases fit TRBD2. Unmatched junction bases numbered 4, after V lost 2 bases and J lost 6 bases. This CDR3 is built from 15 residues. Germline V gene data show CDR1 as WSHSY and CDR2 as SAAADI. CDR3 in DNA: TGCGCCAGCAGTGAGCCAGCGGGAGGGTCCAATGAGCAGTTCTTC. Translated, it gives CASSEPAGGSNEQFF.

The V and J genes are TRBV28 and TRBJ2-5; 7 nucleotides match TRBD2. After removal of 6 bases from V and 4 bases from J, the junction contained 11 bases not matched to a gene. Germline CDR1 and CDR2: MDHEN and SYDVKM. This CDR3 is 15 amino acids long. The CDR3 DNA sequence: TGTGCCAGCAGCTCCCTGGGGGAGGGCGGAGAGACCCAGTACTTC. Amino acids: CASSSLGEGGETQYF.

This clone was detected once. The chain combines TRBV30 with TRBJ2-4; no definite D call. Germline values: CDR1 GTSNPN, CDR2 SVGIG (reference sequence). This CDR3 spans 15 amino acids. Deletions cut 0 bases from V and 0 bases from J, with 9 bases between. The CDR3 DNA sequence: TGTGCCTGGAGTGTCAAAACACTAGCCAAAAACATTCAGTACTTC. Its translation: CAWSVKTLAKNIQYF. Full variable domain (missing parts from reference TRBV30 and TRBJ2-4): SQTIHQWPATLVQPVGSPLSLECTVEGTSNPNLYWYRQAAGRGLQLLFYSVGIGQISSEVPQNLSASRPQDRQFILSSKKLLLSDSGFYLCAWSVKTLAKNIQYFGAGTRLSVL.

The V and J genes are TRBV2 and TRBJ1-5; D is undetermined. Trimming took off 4 bases at V and 0 bases at J, with 7 bases between the two ends. Germline CDR1 and CDR2: SNHLY and FYNNEI. This CDR3 spans 14 amino acids. Here the CDR3 reads CASSGVYSNQPQHF. The CDR3 DNA reads as TGTGCCAGCAGTGGGGTTTATAGCAATCAGCCCCAGCATTTT.

In this sample, this clone turned up once. V gene TRBV7-8 combines with J gene TRBJ2-3, with D perhaps matching TRBD1 (5 bases). The CDR3 sequence is 17 residues long. Trimming left V 5 bases short and J 8 bases short, with 26 bases between. CDR1 SGHVS and CDR2 FQNEAQ come from the germline V gene. CDR3 nucleotides: TGTGCCAGCAGCCCCGTAGGCCCGGCCAGGGTTGTCGGTACGCAGTATTTT. Translated: CASSPVGPARVVGTQYF.

The J gene is TRBJ2-7, the V gene TRBV7-8; 9 nucleotides match TRBD1. From germline, CDR1 is SGHVS and CDR2 FQNEAQ. This CDR3 is 17 amino acids long. With V trimmed by 3 bases and J by 3 bases, 12 bases remained unmatched. The CDR3 protein is CASSLGTGTVVNYEQYF. CDR3 nucleotide sequence: TGTGCCAGCAGCTTGGGGACAGGGACGGTGGTGAACTACGAGCAGTACTTC.

The rearrangement joins TRBV11-2 to TRBJ1-1; D is perhaps TRBD1 (6 bases). Germline-derived CDR1 and CDR2 are SGHAT and FQNNGV. This CDR3 has 13 residues. The V and J ends lost 5 bases and 1 base respectively, with 8 bases between them. The CDR3 DNA reads as TGTGCCAGCAGCCCACAGGGGAACACTGAAGCTTTCTTT. Encoded protein: CASSPQGNTEAFF.

This clone has only a few counts. CDR3 sequence (DNA): TGTGCCAGCAGTTACGGGAGGGGCTACACCTTC. Its protein is CASSYGRGYTF. V gene TRBV6-5 combines with J gene TRBJ1-2; no firm D call. Germline CDR1 reads MNHEY; CDR2 reads SVGAGI. V lost 2 bases, J lost 8 bases, and 6 bases lay in between. The CDR3 extends over 11 amino acids.

This chain links TRBV2 with TRBJ1-4, with unresolved D. The germline CDR1 and CDR2 sequences are SNHLY and FYNNEI. The CDR3 consists of 14 residues. Trimming pared 7 bases from V and 3 bases from J, leaving 12 bases between. The CDR3 here is CASTNRRANEKLFF. Here the CDR3 DNA reads TGTGCCAGCACAAACCGGAGGGCTAATGAAAAACTGTTTTTT.

This chain joins TRBV19 and TRBJ2-6; no firm D call. The length of the CDR3 is 15 residues. V gave up 3 bases and J gave up 0 bases, with 6 bases separating them. The V gene's germline CDR1 is LNHDA and CDR2 SQIVND (reference sequence). CDR3 sequence (DNA): TGTGCCAGTAGTATCAGCCGCTCTGGGGCCAACGTCCTGACTTTC. It specifies CASSISRSGANVLTF.

To note about this clone: This CDR3 is also generated by other DNA sequences in the sample. CDR3 sequence: CASSIRGETQYF. The CDR3 DNA reads TGTGCCAGTAGTATTAGGGGAGAGACCCAGTACTTC. J is TRBJ2-5 and V is TRBV19; a weak D match, TRBD1 (5 bases). Deletions cut 3 bases from V and 4 bases from J, with 6 bases between. The CDR3 totals 12 residues. Germline CDR1 reads LNHDA; CDR2 reads SQIVND (reference sequence).

The rearrangement uses TRBV11-2 and TRBJ2-1; TRBD2 aligns across 7 bases. V dropped 1 base and J dropped 4; count of bases not matched to a gene: 4. The CDR3 length is 15 residues. The germline gives CDR1 SGHAT, CDR2 FQNNGV. CDR3 residues: CASSLALAAYNEQFF. Here the CDR3 DNA reads TGTGCCAGCAGCTTAGCTCTAGCGGCTTACAATGAGCAGTTCTTC.